This passage covers 3 T cell receptor beta chains from one sample sequenced in a study of cytomegalovirus exposure and HLA in healthy donors. The PCR had 60 Vbeta and 13 Jbeta primers. Only in-frame clones appear in the TCRdb table, and some are missing; sequencing was by immunoSEQ multiplex PCR. Among some 140,000 clones listed, roughly 72% were seen once. Sequencing used PBMCs. The receptor source for this set is a man aged 25-45 years in good health and CMV-seronegative.

This chain links TRBV9 with TRBJ1-5; TRBD1 agrees at 7 bases. With 4 bases clipped from V and 3 bases from J, the junction kept 4 bases outside the gene matches. CDR1 and CDR2 from the germline V gene are SGDLS and YYNGEE. The CDR3 is 14 residues long. The CDR3 region has the DNA TGTGCCAGCAGCCAGGGGGACCACAATCAGCCCCAGCATTTT. It codes for CASSQGDHNQPQHF.

This chain connects TRBV7-9 to TRBJ1-1; 11 nucleotides agree with TRBD1. CDR3 length: 15 amino acids. Germline trimming cut 4 bases from V and 4 bases from J; bases unmatched to any gene: 5. Germline CDR1 SEHNR, CDR2 FQNEAQ (reference sequence). This CDR3 reads CASSSTGQGGTEAFF. For the CDR3, the DNA is TGTGCCAGCAGCTCGACGGGACAGGGGGGCACTGAAGCTTTCTTT.

The rearrangement uses TRBV19 and TRBJ1-1; D remains unclear. From germline, CDR1 is LNHDA and CDR2 SQIVND (reference sequence). Trimming removed 3 bases from V and 3 bases from J, with 5 bases in between. This CDR3 contains 12 residues. Here the CDR3 reads CASSIRDTEAFF. The DNA for the CDR3 is TGTGCCAGTAGTATCCGGGACACTGAAGCTTTCTTT.